This is a list of T cell receptor beta chains from one sample in a study of beta chain features in type 1 diabetes. Some clones are missing from TCRdb's copy, which holds only in-frame ones; the method was immunoSEQ multiplex PCR. The table records about 25,000 clones, roughly 45% of them present only once. The sequenced material came from stem cell memory CD4+ T cells from blood. These receptors all stem from a man aged 25-40 years with type 1 diabetes. Both conserved end residues are part of each CDR3. A D gene is named only where the DNA matches it firmly. Clone size, where shown, is once, few, many, or a class for clones that have expanded.

abundance | d_gene | j_gene | len | v_gene | CDR3nt | CDR3aa
few | TRBD2 | TRBJ2-1 | 16 | TRBV5-4 | TGTGCCAGCAGCTTTGGGGGACTAGCGGGGGGGAATGAGCAGTTCTTC | CASSFGGLAGGNEQFF
- | - | TRBJ2-2 | 15 | TRBV11-3 | TGTGCCAGCAGTACGGGGGGCGCGGACACCGGGGAGCTGTTTTTT | CASSTGGADTGELFF
- | - | TRBJ1-5 | 18 | TRBV5-6 | TGTGCCAGCAGCTTGTTTGGACAGCGGGAAATTAGCAATCAGCCCCAGCATTTT | CASSLFGQREISNQPQHF
- | TRBD1 | TRBJ2-1 | 16 | TRBV19 | TGTGCCAGTAGTATCTACGACAGACAGGGGGCAGGTGAGCAGTTCTTC | CASSIYDRQGAGEQFF
- | - | TRBJ2-7 | 16 | TRBV5-1 | TGCGCCAGCAGCTCCCTGTCGTTGAGGGGAGGCTACGAGCAGTACTTC | CASSSLSLRGGYEQYF
- | TRBD1 | TRBJ1-5 | 14 | TRBV19 | TGTGCCAGTAGTCCGACAGGGCCCAATCAGCCCCAGCATTTT | CASSPTGPNQPQHF
- | - | TRBJ1-2 | 14 | TRBV19 | TGTGCCAGTACCTACGAGGCAGCGTCCTATGGCTACACCTTC | CASTYEAASYGYTF
- | TRBD2 | TRBJ2-1 | 16 | TRBV18 | TGTGCCAGCTCACCCCAGGGACTAGCGGGAGGTAATGAGCAGTTCTTC | CASSPQGLAGGNEQFF
- | TRBD1 | TRBJ1-6 | 16 | TRBV19 | TGTGCCAGTATGGGACAGGGGGAGAGGACCGAGGAACCCCTCCACTTT | CASMGQGERTEEPLHF
- | TRBD1 | TRBJ1-2 | 15 | TRBV19 | TGTGCCAGTAGTAGGACAGGGGGCGCCGGCTATGGCTACACCTTC | CASSRTGGAGYGYTF
- | TRBD1 | TRBJ1-1 | 13 | TRBV18 | TGTGCCAGCTCACCTTACAGGGGGTCTGAAGCTTTCTTT | CASSPYRGSEAFF
- | TRBD1 | TRBJ2-3 | 15 | TRBV5-4 | TGTGCCAGCAGCGCTCAGGGGGTTTTGACAGATACGCAGTATTTT | CASSAQGVLTDTQYF
- | TRBD2 | TRBJ2-1 | 18 | TRBV10-3 | TGTGCCATCAAGACAAAGGCGCTAGCGGGAGTCATGGGCAATGAGCAGTTCTTC | CAIKTKALAGVMGNEQFF
few | - | TRBJ2-6 | 15 | TRBV2 | TGTGCCAGCAGGGACCGGGATTCTGGGGCCAACGTCCTGACTTTC | CASRDRDSGANVLTF
- | - | TRBJ2-1 | 12 | TRBV6-5 | TGTGCCAGCAGTGGCACGAGGAATGAGCAGTTCTTC | CASSGTRNEQFF
few | TRBD1 | TRBJ1-2 | 15 | TRBV2 | TGTGCCAGCAGTGAAAGAGCACAGGGGGATAACGGCTACACCTTC | CASSERAQGDNGYTF
once | TRBD1 | TRBJ1-5 | 15 | TRBV12-5 | TGTGCTAGTGGTCCGGGACAGGGAGTTGGTCAGCCCCAGCATTTT | CASGPGQGVGQPQHF
- | TRBD1 | TRBJ1-6 | 15 | TRBV10-3 | TGTGCCATCAGTCAGGGGGACAGGCCCCTTTCACCCCTCCACTTT | CAISQGDRPLSPLHF
- | - | TRBJ1-5 | 15 | TRBV6-1 | TGTGCCAGCAGACCGGTCCGGAGTTCCAATCAGCCCCAGCATTTT | CASRPVRSSNQPQHF
few | - | TRBJ2-7 | 16 | TRBV5-1 | TGCGCCAGCAGCTTGGCCCCGGGAACGACCTCCTACGAGCAGTACTTC | CASSLAPGTTSYEQYF
- | - | TRBJ2-7 | 14 | TRBV14 | TGTGCCAGCAGCCCCCTTAGAGGGATCGGCGAGCAGTACTTC | CASSPLRGIGEQYF
- | TRBD1 | TRBJ2-5 | 11 | TRBV6-1 | TGTGCCGAAGGGGGCCCGGAGACCCAGTACTTC | CAEGGPETQYF
- | - | TRBJ2-6 | 16 | TRBV25-1 | TGTGCCAGCAGTGGCCTTAGCCCCTCTGGGGCCAACGTCCTGACTTTC | CASSGLSPSGANVLTF
- | - | TRBJ1-6 | 14 | TRBV19 | TGTGCCAGTAGTGACGGCAGGGTAAATTCACCCCTCCACTTT | CASSDGRVNSPLHF
- | - | TRBJ1-4 | 14 | TRBV2 | TGTGCCAGCAAGGGCGGAAAAGCGGAGGGAAAACTGTTTTTT | CASKGGKAEGKLFF
- | TRBD1 | TRBJ1-5 | 15 | TRBV2 | TGTGCCAGCAGTGCGGGGACAGGGAGGAATCAGCCCCAGCATTTT | CASSAGTGRNQPQHF
- | - | TRBJ2-5 | 14 | TRBV5-1 | TGCGCCAGCAGCTTGCGGGGGACCCAAGAGACCCAGTACTTC | CASSLRGTQETQYF
- | - | TRBJ2-1 | 18 | TRBV4-1 | TGCGCCAGCAGCCCTTTGCCTAAAGCTTTGGTCCTTTACAATGAGCAGTTCTTC | CASSPLPKALVLYNEQFF
few | TRBD1 | TRBJ1-1 | 16 | TRBV7-2 | TGTGCCAGCAGACCGGCCGATCACAGGGGGAACACTGAAGCTTTCTTT | CASRPADHRGNTEAFF
few | TRBD1 | TRBJ1-4 | 14 | TRBV30 | TGTGCCTGGAGTGTCTGGGACAGTAATGAAAAACTGTTTTTT | CAWSVWDSNEKLFF